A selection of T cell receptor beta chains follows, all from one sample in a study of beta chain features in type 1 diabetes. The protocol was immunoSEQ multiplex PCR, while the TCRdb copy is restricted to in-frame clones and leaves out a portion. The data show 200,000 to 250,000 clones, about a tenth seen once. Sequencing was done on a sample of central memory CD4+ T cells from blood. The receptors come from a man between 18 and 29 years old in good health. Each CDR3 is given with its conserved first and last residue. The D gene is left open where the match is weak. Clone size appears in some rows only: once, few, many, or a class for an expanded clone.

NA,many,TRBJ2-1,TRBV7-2,CASSGSRAGPYNEQFF,TGTGCCAGCAGCGGATCCAGGGCAGGGCCTTACAATGAGCAGTTCTTC
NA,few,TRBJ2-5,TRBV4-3,CASSQYPRGAGETQYF,TGCGCCAGCAGTCAATACCCCCGGGGGGCCGGGGAGACCCAGTACTTC
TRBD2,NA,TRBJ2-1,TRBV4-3,CASSQDQRETYNEQFF,TGCGCCAGCAGCCAAGATCAGCGGGAGACCTACAATGAGCAGTTCTTC
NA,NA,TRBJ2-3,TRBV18,CASSPALVTDTQYF,TGTGCCAGCTCACCAGCCCTTGTCACAGATACGCAGTATTTT
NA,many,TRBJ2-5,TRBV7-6,CASSLGVSAETQYF,TGTGCCAGCAGCTTAGGAGTCTCGGCGGAGACCCAGTACTTC
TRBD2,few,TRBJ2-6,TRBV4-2,CASSLPSGGSSGANVLTF,TGTGCCAGCAGCCTTCCTAGCGGGGGGAGCTCTGGGGCCAACGTCCTGACTTTC
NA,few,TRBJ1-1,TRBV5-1,CASSDPGVTNTEAFF,TGCGCCAGCAGCGACCCAGGGGTTACGAACACTGAAGCTTTCTTT
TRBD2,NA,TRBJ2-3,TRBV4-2,CASSQVLAGGGADTQYF,TGTGCCAGCAGCCAAGTACTAGCGGGAGGAGGGGCAGATACGCAGTATTTT
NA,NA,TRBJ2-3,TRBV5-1,CASSLVQGSTGTDTQYF,TGCGCCAGCAGCTTGGTGCAGGGGTCGACTGGCACAGATACGCAGTATTTT
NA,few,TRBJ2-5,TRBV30,CAWSPLALGETQYF,TGTGCCTGGAGCCCACTGGCTCTGGGGGAGACCCAGTACTTC
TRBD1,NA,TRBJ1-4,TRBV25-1,CASTDRAVPEKLFF,TGTGCCAGCACAGACAGGGCCGTTCCTGAAAAACTGTTTTTT
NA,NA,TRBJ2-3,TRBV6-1,CASSFSGRVDTQYF,TGTGCCAGCAGTTTCTCAGGCAGGGTAGATACGCAGTATTTT
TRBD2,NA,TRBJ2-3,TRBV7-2,CASSQAGTSGTDTQYF,TGCGCCAGCAGCCAAGCCGGGACTAGCGGCACAGATACGCAGTATTTT
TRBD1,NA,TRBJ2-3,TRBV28,CASRFDRGYTDTQYF,TGTGCCAGCAGATTTGACAGGGGCTACACAGATACGCAGTATTTT
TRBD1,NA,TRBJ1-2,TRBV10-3,CAISETGDLNGYTF,TGTGCCATCAGTGAGACAGGGGACTTGAATGGCTACACCTTC
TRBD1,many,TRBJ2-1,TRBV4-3,CASSHPAGTGIGEQFF,TGCGCCAGCAGCCACCCCGCTGGGACAGGGATAGGGGAGCAGTTCTTC
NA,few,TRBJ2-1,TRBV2,CANYPDEQFF,TGTGCCAACTACCCCGATGAGCAGTTCTTC
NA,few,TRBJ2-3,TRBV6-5,CASSYSPTPVGTQYF,TGTGCCAGCAGTTACTCCCCGACGCCGGTAGGAACGCAGTATTTT
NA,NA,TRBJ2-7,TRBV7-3,CASSLNLPAPSF,TGTGCCAGCAGCTTAAATCTCCCCGCACCCAGTTTC
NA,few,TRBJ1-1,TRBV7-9,CASQKGFAEAFF,TGTGCCAGTCAAAAGGGATTTGCTGAAGCTTTCTTT
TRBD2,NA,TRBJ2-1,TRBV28,CASSSERGTSFTNEQFF,TGTGCCAGCAGTTCTGAGAGGGGGACTAGCTTTACCAATGAGCAGTTCTTC
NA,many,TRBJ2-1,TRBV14,CASSTYPSSYNEQFF,TGTGCCAGCAGCACCTACCCGAGCTCCTACAATGAGCAGTTCTTC
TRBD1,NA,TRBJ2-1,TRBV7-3,CASSLQGANNEQFF,TGTGCCAGCAGCCTACAGGGGGCGAACAATGAGCAGTTCTTC
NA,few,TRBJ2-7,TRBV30,CAWRAGAKSYEQYF,TGTGCCTGGAGGGCGGGGGCGAAGTCCTACGAGCAGTACTTC
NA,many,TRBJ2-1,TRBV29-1,CSVGDGYNEQFF,TGCAGCGTTGGCGACGGTTACAATGAGCAGTTCTTC
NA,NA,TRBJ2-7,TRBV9,CASSVSRGSYEQYF,TGTGCCAGCAGCGTATCTCGTGGTAGCTACGAGCAGTACTTC
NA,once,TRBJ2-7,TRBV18,CASSPKRASYEQYF,TGTGCCAGCTCACCAAAGCGGGCCTCCTACGAGCAGTACTTC
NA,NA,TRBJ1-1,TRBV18,CASSPRPGGNTEAFF,TGTGCCAGCTCGCCACGCCCTGGGGGGAACACTGAAGCTTTCTTT
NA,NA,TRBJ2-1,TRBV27,CASSLFRGGGQFF,TGTGCCAGCAGTTTATTTAGGGGAGGGGGGCAGTTCTTC
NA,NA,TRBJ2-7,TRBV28,CASSLAVTYEQYF,TGTGCCAGCAGTTTGGCGGTTACCTACGAGCAGTACTTC
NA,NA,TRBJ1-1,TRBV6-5,CASSSPTGGNTEAFF,TGTGCCAGCAGTTCCCCGACGGGGGGGAACACTGAAGCTTTCTTT
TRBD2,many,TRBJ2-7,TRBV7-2,CASSSLAALYEQYF,TGTGCCAGCAGCTCCCTAGCGGCGCTCTACGAGCAGTACTTC
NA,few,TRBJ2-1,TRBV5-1,CASSLKLGSEQFF,TGCGCCAGCAGCTTGAAACTCGGCAGTGAGCAGTTCTTC
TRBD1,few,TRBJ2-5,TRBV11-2,CASSYDRGWETQYF,TGTGCCAGCAGCTATGACAGGGGATGGGAGACCCAGTACTTC
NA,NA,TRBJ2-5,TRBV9,CASSVGVKETQYF,TGTGCCAGCAGCGTCGGGGTTAAAGAGACCCAGTACTTC
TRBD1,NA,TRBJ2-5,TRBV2,CASSEGGQGQETQYF,TGTGCCAGCAGTGAAGGTGGACAGGGCCAAGAGACCCAGTACTTC
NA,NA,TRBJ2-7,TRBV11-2,CASSRPPGVEQYF,TGTGCCAGCAGCCGCCCCCCCGGAGTCGAGCAGTACTTC
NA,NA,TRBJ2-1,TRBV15,CATSRDLSNNEQFF,TGTGCCACCAGCAGAGATCTTAGTAACAATGAGCAGTTCTTC
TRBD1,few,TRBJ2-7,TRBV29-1,CSVEDPGDRGLEQYF,TGCAGCGTTGAAGATCCGGGGGACAGGGGTCTCGAGCAGTACTTC
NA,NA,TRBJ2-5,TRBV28,CASLTWGSQETQYF,TGTGCCAGCCTAACCTGGGGCAGCCAAGAGACCCAGTACTTC
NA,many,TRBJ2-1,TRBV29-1,CTSKSGYNEQFF,TGCACCAGTAAAAGCGGCTACAATGAGCAGTTCTTC
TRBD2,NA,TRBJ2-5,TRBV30,CAWSYWTSGPRPETQYF,TGTGCCTGGAGTTACTGGACTAGCGGCCCCCGGCCGGAGACCCAGTACTTC
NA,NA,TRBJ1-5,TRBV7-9,CASSLRGANQPQHF,TGTGCCAGCAGCCTCCGGGGAGCAAATCAGCCCCAGCATTTT
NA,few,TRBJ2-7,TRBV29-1,CSVEMGGEQYF,TGCAGCGTTGAGATGGGGGGTGAGCAGTACTTC
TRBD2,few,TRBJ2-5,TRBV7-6,CASSLGLAGQETQYF,TGTGCCAGCAGCCTCGGACTAGCGGGTCAAGAGACCCAGTACTTC
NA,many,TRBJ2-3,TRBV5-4,CASSLPLAVADTQYF,TGTGCCAGCAGCTTACCACTAGCTGTGGCGGATACGCAGTATTTT
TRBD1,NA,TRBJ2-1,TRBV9,CASSILQGAAYNEQFF,TGTGCCAGCAGCATCCTTCAGGGGGCGGCCTACAATGAGCAGTTCTTC